This record concerns one TCR beta chain sequence. This record comes from a study of identical twins. Germline CDR1 and CDR2: GTSNPN and SVGIG (reference sequence). V shed 1 base and J 3 bases; nucleotides not matched to a gene: 11. CDR3 size: 16 residues. TCRdb re-called the 5' RACE reads with MiXCR, one entry per CDR3 protein. The sample consists of approximately 500,000 distinct CDR3 sequences, approximately 25% of them appearing once. The sample also formed part of further work on T cells expressing NK-cell markers.

Sequences were obtained from CD4+ T cells sorted from blood. The chain employs TRBV30 and TRBJ2-7; 8 nucleotides agree with TRBD1. This sequence originates from a woman under 30 in good health. The CDR3 is CAWSGVSGGYYYEQYF. DNA of the CDR3: TGTGCCTGGAGTGGTGTTTCAGGGGGCTACTACTACGAGCAGTACTTC.